This TCR beta chain was profiled in a study of T cell responses to AZD1222 COVID-19 vaccine. Study summary: Second-dose schedules of about 4 or about 12 weeks were combined.

Comments on this clone: What it binds is unknown.

Generated by immunoSEQ multiplex PCR, the TCRdb table keeps only in-frame clones and is missing some. Of approximately 150,000 clones listed, less than 95% were seen once; the top ten hold 1.3% to 1.5%. Germline lookup yields CDR1 SGHTA and CDR2 FQGNSA. The junction had 5 bases not matched to a gene; V was cut back by 5 bases and J by 1 base. The CDR3 extends over 18 amino acids. Study-wide results and limits: The CD4 TCRs associated with vaccination extended across spike and predominated at 160-218 and 743-854.

The sequence derives from an adult in good health. The source material was peripheral blood, sampled on day 0 of AZD1222 vaccination. This chain links TRBV7-2 with TRBJ2-1, with 16 nucleotides matching TRBD2. The CDR3 bases are TGTGCCAGCAGCCCACCGGGACTAGCGGGAGGGTCCTACAATGAGCAGTTCTTC. It encodes CASSPPGLAGGSYNEQFF.